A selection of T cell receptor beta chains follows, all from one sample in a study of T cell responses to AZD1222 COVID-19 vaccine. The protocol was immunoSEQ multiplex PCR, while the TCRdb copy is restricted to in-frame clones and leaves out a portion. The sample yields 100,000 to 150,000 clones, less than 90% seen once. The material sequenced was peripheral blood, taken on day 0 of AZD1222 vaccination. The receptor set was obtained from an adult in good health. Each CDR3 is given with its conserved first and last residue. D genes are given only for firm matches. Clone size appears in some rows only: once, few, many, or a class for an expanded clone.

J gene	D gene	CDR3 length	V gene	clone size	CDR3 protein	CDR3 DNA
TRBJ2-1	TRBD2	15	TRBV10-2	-	CASSGLSGDYNEQFF	TGCGCCAGCAGCGGACTAAGCGGGGACTACAATGAGCAGTTCTTC
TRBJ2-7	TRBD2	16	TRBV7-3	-	CASSKRGGSGSHEQYF	TGTGCCAGCAGCAAGAGAGGTGGTAGCGGGAGTCACGAGCAGTACTTC
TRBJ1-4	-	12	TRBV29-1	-	CSVGPNDEKLFF	TGCAGCGTTGGGCCTAATGATGAAAAACTGTTTTTT
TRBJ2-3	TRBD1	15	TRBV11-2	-	CASSQGTASTDTQYF	TGTGCCAGCAGCCAAGGGACAGCGAGCACAGATACGCAGTATTTT
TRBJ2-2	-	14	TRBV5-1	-	CASSFTVNTGELFF	TGCGCCAGCAGCTTTACAGTGAACACCGGGGAGCTGTTTTTT
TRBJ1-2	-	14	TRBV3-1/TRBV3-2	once	CASSQDAAGYGYTF	TGTGCCAGCAGCCAAGACGCGGCAGGCTATGGCTACACCTTC
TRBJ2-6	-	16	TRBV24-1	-	CATSDPRDSGANVLTF	TGTGCCACCAGTGACCCCAGAGACTCTGGGGCCAACGTCCTGACTTTC
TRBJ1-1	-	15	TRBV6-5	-	CASLRDNTLNTEAFF	TGTGCCAGCTTGCGGGACAACACCTTGAACACTGAAGCTTTCTTT
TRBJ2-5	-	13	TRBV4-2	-	CASSQEGRETQYF	TGTGCCAGCAGCCAAGAGGGACGGGAGACCCAGTACTTC
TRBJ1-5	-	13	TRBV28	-	CASSSPSYQPQHF	TGTGCCAGCAGTTCCCCCTCCTATCAGCCCCAGCATTTT
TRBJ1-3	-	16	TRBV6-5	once	CASSYTGPAAGNTIYF	TGTGCCAGCAGTTACACCGGGCCGGCCGCCGGAAACACCATATATTTT
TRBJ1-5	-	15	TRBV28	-	CASSLRQGGHQPQHF	TGTGCCAGCAGTTTAAGGCAGGGTGGTCATCAGCCCCAGCATTTT
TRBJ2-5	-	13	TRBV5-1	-	CASKTEGGETQYF	TGCGCCAGCAAGACGGAGGGAGGAGAGACCCAGTACTTC
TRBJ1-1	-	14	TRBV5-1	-	CASSSDQGYTEAFF	TGCGCCAGCAGTTCCGACCAGGGGTACACTGAAGCTTTCTTT
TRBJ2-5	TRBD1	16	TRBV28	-	CASSRPTGGARETQYF	TGTGCCAGCAGTAGACCGACAGGGGGCGCGCGGGAGACCCAGTACTTC
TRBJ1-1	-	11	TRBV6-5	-	CASRLNTEAFF	TGTGCCAGCAGGTTGAACACTGAAGCTTTCTTT
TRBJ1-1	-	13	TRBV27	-	CASSLTRKAEAFF	TGTGCCAGCAGTCTCACAAGGAAGGCCGAAGCTTTCTTT
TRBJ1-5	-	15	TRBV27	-	CASSPVTGGNQPQHF	TGTGCCAGCAGTCCCGTGACAGGCGGCAATCAGCCCCAGCATTTT
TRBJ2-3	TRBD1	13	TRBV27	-	CASRDRGTDTQYF	TGTGCCAGTAGGGACAGGGGCACAGATACGCAGTATTTT
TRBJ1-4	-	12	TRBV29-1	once	CSVGGNNEKLFF	TGCAGCGTTGGGGGTAACAATGAAAAACTGTTTTTT
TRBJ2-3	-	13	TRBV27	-	CASSPGKGDTQYF	TGTGCCAGCAGCCCCGGGAAGGGAGATACGCAGTATTTT
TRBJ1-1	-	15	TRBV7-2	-	CASSSAFNRDTEAFF	TGTGCCAGCAGTTCCGCCTTTAACAGGGACACTGAAGCTTTCTTT
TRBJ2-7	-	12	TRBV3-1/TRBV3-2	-	CASSQGPYEQYF	TGTGCCAGCAGCCAGGGACCCTACGAGCAGTACTTC
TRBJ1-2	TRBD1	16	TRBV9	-	CASSVDRAGGNYGYTF	TGTGCCAGCAGCGTAGATCGAGCAGGGGGCAACTATGGCTACACCTTC
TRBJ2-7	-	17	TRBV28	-	CASSLRSGTASSYEQYF	TGTGCCAGCAGTTTAAGGTCCGGGACCGCAAGCTCCTACGAGCAGTACTTC
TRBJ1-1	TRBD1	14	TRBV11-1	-	CASSLEGASTEAFF	TGTGCCAGCAGCTTAGAGGGGGCGAGCACTGAAGCTTTCTTT
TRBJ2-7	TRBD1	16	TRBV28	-	CASSFNRGPGNDEQYF	TGTGCCAGCAGTTTTAACAGGGGGCCAGGAAACGACGAGCAGTACTTC
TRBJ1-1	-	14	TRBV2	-	CASSNREGNTEAFF	TGTGCCAGCAGTAACAGGGAGGGAAACACTGAAGCTTTCTTT
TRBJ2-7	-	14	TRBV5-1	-	CASSYDIRRNEQYF	TGCGCCAGCAGCTACGACATCCGGAGGAACGAGCAGTACTTC
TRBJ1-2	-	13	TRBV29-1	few	CSVEGRLGYGYTF	TGCAGCGTTGAAGGGCGGTTGGGGTATGGCTACACCTTC
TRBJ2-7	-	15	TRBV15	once	CATSRVGGPSYEQYF	TGTGCCACCAGCAGAGTGGGCGGCCCCTCCTACGAGCAGTACTTC
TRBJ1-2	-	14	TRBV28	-	CASSFEGVGYGYTF	TGTGCCAGCAGTTTTGAGGGGGTTGGCTATGGCTACACCTTC